The following is a T cell receptor beta chain sequence with its context. Its antigen is not known. TCRdb's copy holds only in-frame clones and misses some; the assay was immunoSEQ multiplex PCR. Here the sample spans some 120,000 clones, 93% being singletons. The data are from a study of T cell responses to AZD1222 COVID-19 vaccine. Across the whole study: Pooling covered second doses at about 4 or about 12 weeks. Study-wide findings and caveats: Spike-specific TCR repertoires showed rising breadth and depth after two AZD1222 doses. Baseline antibody screening turned up just six or seven seropositive AZD1222 recipients. It should be noted that donors were predominantly white British and more often female, and clonal diversity was possibly underestimated.

V lost 4 bases and J lost 0; bases outside the gene matches: 7. Germline CDR1 and CDR2: SGDLS and YYNGEE. The CDR3 has 17 residues. The receptor was derived from an adult in good health. The sample consisted of peripheral blood, taken on day 0 of AZD1222 vaccination. This chain joins TRBV9 and TRBJ2-3; 11 bases align to TRBD2. The CDR3 sequence is CASSPRGLAASTDTQYF. CDR3 sequence (DNA): TGTGCCAGCAGCCCGAGGGGACTAGCGGCTAGCACAGATACGCAGTATTTT.